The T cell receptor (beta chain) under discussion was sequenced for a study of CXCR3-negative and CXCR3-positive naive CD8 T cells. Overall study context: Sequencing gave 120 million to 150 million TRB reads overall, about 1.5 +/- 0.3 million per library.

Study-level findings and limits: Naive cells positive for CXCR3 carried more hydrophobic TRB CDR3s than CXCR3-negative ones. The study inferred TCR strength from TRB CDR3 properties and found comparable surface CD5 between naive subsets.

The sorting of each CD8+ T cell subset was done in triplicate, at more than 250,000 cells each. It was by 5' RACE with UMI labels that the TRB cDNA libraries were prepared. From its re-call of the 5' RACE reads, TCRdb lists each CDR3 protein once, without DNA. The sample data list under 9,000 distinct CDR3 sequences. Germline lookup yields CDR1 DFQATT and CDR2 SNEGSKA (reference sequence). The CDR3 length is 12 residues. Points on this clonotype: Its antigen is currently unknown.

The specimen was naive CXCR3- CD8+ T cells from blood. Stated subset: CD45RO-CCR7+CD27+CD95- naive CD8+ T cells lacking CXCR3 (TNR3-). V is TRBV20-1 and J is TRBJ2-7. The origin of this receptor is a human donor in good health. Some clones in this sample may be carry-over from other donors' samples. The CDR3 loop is CSARNDGYEQYF.